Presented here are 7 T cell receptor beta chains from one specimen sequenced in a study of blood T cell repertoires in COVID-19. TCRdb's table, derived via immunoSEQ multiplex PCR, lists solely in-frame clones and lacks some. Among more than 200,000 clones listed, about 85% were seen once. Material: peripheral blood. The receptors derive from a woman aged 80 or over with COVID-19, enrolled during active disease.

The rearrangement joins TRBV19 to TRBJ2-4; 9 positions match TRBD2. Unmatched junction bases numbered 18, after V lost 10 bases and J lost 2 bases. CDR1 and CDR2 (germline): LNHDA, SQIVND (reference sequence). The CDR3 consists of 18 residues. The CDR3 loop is CATRGAGGRSGTKNIQYF. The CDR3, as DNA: TGTGCCACACGCGGGGCGGGGGGGCGGAGTGGAACCAAAAACATTCAGTACTTC.

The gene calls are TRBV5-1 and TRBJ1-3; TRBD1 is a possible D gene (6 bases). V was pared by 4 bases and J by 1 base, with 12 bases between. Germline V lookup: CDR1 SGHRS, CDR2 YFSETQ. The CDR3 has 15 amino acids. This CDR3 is CASSGTGSSGNTIYF. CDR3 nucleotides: TGCGCCAGCAGCGGAACAGGGTCGTCTGGAAACACCATATATTTT.

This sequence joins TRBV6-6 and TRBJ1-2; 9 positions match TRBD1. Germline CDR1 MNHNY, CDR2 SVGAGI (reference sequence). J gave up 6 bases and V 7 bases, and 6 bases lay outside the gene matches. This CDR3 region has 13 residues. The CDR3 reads CASTLGQGNGYTF. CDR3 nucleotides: TGTGCCAGCACGCTAGGACAGGGGAATGGCTACACCTTC.

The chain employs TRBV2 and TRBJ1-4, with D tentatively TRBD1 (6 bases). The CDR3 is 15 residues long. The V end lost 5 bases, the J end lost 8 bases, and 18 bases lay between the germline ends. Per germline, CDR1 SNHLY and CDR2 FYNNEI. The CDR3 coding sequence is TGTGCCAGCAGTTCAATCGGGGGGCCTGTGGAAAAACTGTTTTTT. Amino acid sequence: CASSSIGGPVEKLFF.

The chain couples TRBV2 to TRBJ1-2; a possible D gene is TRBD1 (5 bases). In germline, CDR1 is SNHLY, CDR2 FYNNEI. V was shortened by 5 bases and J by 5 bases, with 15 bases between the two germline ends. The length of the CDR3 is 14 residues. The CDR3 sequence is CASSQTVVTYGYTF. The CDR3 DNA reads TGTGCCAGCAGTCAGACAGTCGTAACGTATGGCTACACCTTC. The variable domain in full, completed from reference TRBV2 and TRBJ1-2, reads EPEVTQTPSHQVTQMGQEVILRCVPISNHLYFYWYRQILGQKVEFLVSFYNNEISEKSEIFDDQFSVERPDGSNFTLKIRSTKLEDSAMYFCASSQTVVTYGYTFGSGTRLTVV.

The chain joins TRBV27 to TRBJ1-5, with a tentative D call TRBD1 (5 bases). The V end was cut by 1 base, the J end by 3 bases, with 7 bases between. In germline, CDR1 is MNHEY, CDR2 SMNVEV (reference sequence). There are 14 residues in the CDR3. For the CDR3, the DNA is TGTGCCAGCAGTTTATGGGGCAACAATCAGCCCCAGCATTTT. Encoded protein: CASSLWGNNQPQHF.

CDR3 coding DNA: TGCGCCAGCAGCTTGGGACCTTCGGACAGACTGAATGAGCAGTTCTTC. It is translated as CASSLGPSDRLNEQFF. The rearrangement joins TRBV5-1 to TRBJ2-1; maybe TRBD1 (6 bases). Germline-derived CDR1 and CDR2 are SGHRS and YFSETQ. The CDR3 has 16 residues. V lost 0 bases to trimming and J lost 7 bases, with 17 bases between them.